This is a list of T cell receptor beta chains from one sample in a study of shared clonotypes between healthy human individuals. TCRdb's copy holds only in-frame clones and misses some; the assay was immunoSEQ multiplex PCR. This sample has around 2,000,000 clones, with around 95% found just once. Material: naive CD4+ T cells sorted from blood. The receptor source for this set is a man younger than 35 in good health. Both conserved end residues are part of each CDR3. D genes are given only for firm matches. Clone size is given for some rows only: seen once, a few or many times, or a class if the clone is expanded.

d_call: NA
cdr3_length: 14
j_call: TRBJ1-4
v_call: TRBV11-2
clone_size: NA
cdr3_nt: TGTGCCAGCAGCTTAGATTGGCTGGACAGAAAACTGTTTTTT
cdr3_aa: CASSLDWLDRKLFF

d_call: TRBD1
cdr3_length: 14
j_call: TRBJ2-7
v_call: TRBV9
clone_size: NA
cdr3_nt: TGTGCCAGCAGCCCTGGGACAGGGATTGGCGAGCAGTACTTC
cdr3_aa: CASSPGTGIGEQYF

d_call: NA
cdr3_length: 15
j_call: TRBJ1-5
v_call: TRBV7-9
clone_size: NA
cdr3_nt: TGTGCCAGCAGCTCAGGGCCAATTAGCAATCAGCCCCAGCATTTT
cdr3_aa: CASSSGPISNQPQHF

d_call: NA
cdr3_length: 15
j_call: TRBJ1-3
v_call: TRBV10-2
clone_size: NA
cdr3_nt: TGCGCCAGCAGTGACAGGGGTTCCTCTGGAAACACCATATATTTT
cdr3_aa: CASSDRGSSGNTIYF

d_call: TRBD1
cdr3_length: 14
j_call: TRBJ2-3
v_call: TRBV6-1
clone_size: NA
cdr3_nt: TGTGCCAGCAGTGTAGACAGGGGAACAGATACGCAGTATTTT
cdr3_aa: CASSVDRGTDTQYF

d_call: NA
cdr3_length: 12
j_call: TRBJ1-6
v_call: TRBV7-2
clone_size: NA
cdr3_nt: TGTGCCAGCAGCCCCAGCGGTTCACCCCTCCACTTT
cdr3_aa: CASSPSGSPLHF

d_call: NA
cdr3_length: 13
j_call: TRBJ1-1
v_call: TRBV5-5
clone_size: NA
cdr3_nt: TGTGCCAGCAGCTTGCAGTCGAACACTGAAGCTTTCTTT
cdr3_aa: CASSLQSNTEAFF

d_call: TRBD1
cdr3_length: 15
j_call: TRBJ1-1
v_call: TRBV7-8
clone_size: NA
cdr3_nt: TGTGCCAGCAGACCAGACAGGGCTGGGAACACTGAAGCTTTCTTT
cdr3_aa: CASRPDRAGNTEAFF

d_call: TRBD2
cdr3_length: 14
j_call: TRBJ2-7
v_call: TRBV2
clone_size: NA
cdr3_nt: TGTGCCAGCAGTCTAGCGGGGGGGCAGTACGAGCAGTACTTC
cdr3_aa: CASSLAGGQYEQYF

d_call: TRBD2
cdr3_length: 16
j_call: TRBJ2-7
v_call: TRBV5-1
clone_size: NA
cdr3_nt: TGCGCCAGCAGCTGGCCCGGGACTAGCGGTTTCAATGAGCAGTACTTC
cdr3_aa: CASSWPGTSGFNEQYF

d_call: TRBD2
cdr3_length: 16
j_call: TRBJ2-3
v_call: TRBV18
clone_size: once
cdr3_nt: TGTGCCAGCTCACCAAGGCTAGCGGGGGGCACAGATACGCAGTATTTT
cdr3_aa: CASSPRLAGGTDTQYF

d_call: NA
cdr3_length: 15
j_call: TRBJ1-1
v_call: TRBV28
clone_size: NA
cdr3_nt: TGTGCCAGCAGTTTAACAGGTGGGGGGAACACTGAAGCTTTCTTT
cdr3_aa: CASSLTGGGNTEAFF

d_call: NA
cdr3_length: 13
j_call: TRBJ1-2
v_call: TRBV30
clone_size: NA
cdr3_nt: TGTGCCTGGAGTAATGGACGAATGTATGGCTACACCTTC
cdr3_aa: CAWSNGRMYGYTF

d_call: NA
cdr3_length: 13
j_call: TRBJ2-3
v_call: TRBV18
clone_size: few
cdr3_nt: TGTGCCAGCTCACCACGAGGCACAGATACGCAGTATTTT
cdr3_aa: CASSPRGTDTQYF

d_call: TRBD1
cdr3_length: 14
j_call: TRBJ2-7
v_call: TRBV5-1
clone_size: NA
cdr3_nt: TGCGCCAGCAGCTTGGAACAGGGGCACTACGAGCAGTACTTC
cdr3_aa: CASSLEQGHYEQYF

d_call: NA
cdr3_length: 14
j_call: TRBJ1-5
v_call: TRBV28
clone_size: once
cdr3_nt: TGTGCCAGCAGTAGGACCGAAGTGGGCCAGCCCCAGCATTTT
cdr3_aa: CASSRTEVGQPQHF

d_call: NA
cdr3_length: 14
j_call: TRBJ2-7
v_call: TRBV28
clone_size: NA
cdr3_nt: TGTGCCAGCAGTTTAGGCACGAGCTCCTACGAGCAGTACTTC
cdr3_aa: CASSLGTSSYEQYF

d_call: NA
cdr3_length: 15
j_call: TRBJ2-1
v_call: TRBV27
clone_size: NA
cdr3_nt: TGTGCCAGCAGTCTTCGGGACCGCCCTTACAATGAGCAGTTCTTC
cdr3_aa: CASSLRDRPYNEQFF

d_call: TRBD1
cdr3_length: 14
j_call: TRBJ2-2
v_call: TRBV7-3
clone_size: NA
cdr3_nt: TGTGCCAGCAGCTCCACAGGGGTCACCGGGGAGCTGTTTTTT
cdr3_aa: CASSSTGVTGELFF

d_call: NA
cdr3_length: 15
j_call: TRBJ2-7
v_call: TRBV7-9
clone_size: once
cdr3_nt: TGTGCCAGCAGCTTAAGGGGCCCCTCAGAGGTCGAGCAGTACTTC
cdr3_aa: CASSLRGPSEVEQYF

d_call: NA
cdr3_length: 16
j_call: TRBJ2-7
v_call: TRBV28
clone_size: NA
cdr3_nt: TGTGCCAGCAGTTTCCCAACCGACAATTTTAACTACGAGCAGTACTTC
cdr3_aa: CASSFPTDNFNYEQYF

d_call: TRBD2
cdr3_length: 17
j_call: TRBJ2-4
v_call: TRBV27
clone_size: NA
cdr3_nt: TGTGCCAGCAGTGGGGGGAGGGCCGGGTCAACCAAAAACATTCAGTACTTC
cdr3_aa: CASSGGRAGSTKNIQYF

d_call: NA
cdr3_length: 17
j_call: TRBJ2-5
v_call: TRBV7-9
clone_size: NA
cdr3_nt: TGTGCCAGCAGCCCCGGTTTAGTGGGTTTTGGGTTAGAGACCCAGTACTTC
cdr3_aa: CASSPGLVGFGLETQYF

d_call: NA
cdr3_length: 13
j_call: TRBJ2-6
v_call: TRBV6-1
clone_size: NA
cdr3_nt: TGTGCCAGCAGGGAGTCTGGGGCCAACGTCCTGACTTTC
cdr3_aa: CASRESGANVLTF

d_call: NA
cdr3_length: 14
j_call: TRBJ2-7
v_call: TRBV18
clone_size: NA
cdr3_nt: TGTGCCAGCTCACCAGGTAGGGGCGGGTACGAGCAGTACTTC
cdr3_aa: CASSPGRGGYEQYF

d_call: NA
cdr3_length: 15
j_call: TRBJ2-2
v_call: TRBV19
clone_size: NA
cdr3_nt: TGTGCCAGTAGTCCAACAGGACCCAACACCGGGGAGCTGTTTTTT
cdr3_aa: CASSPTGPNTGELFF

d_call: TRBD1
cdr3_length: 15
j_call: TRBJ1-5
v_call: TRBV28
clone_size: NA
cdr3_nt: TGTGCCAGCAGCCGGGCGACAGGGGGCAATCAGCCCCAGCATTTT
cdr3_aa: CASSRATGGNQPQHF

d_call: NA
cdr3_length: 11
j_call: TRBJ2-2
v_call: TRBV20-1
clone_size: NA
cdr3_nt: TGCAGTGCTAGTCGCACCGGGGAGCTGTTTTTT
cdr3_aa: CSASRTGELFF

d_call: TRBD1
cdr3_length: 14
j_call: TRBJ1-6
v_call: TRBV5-1
clone_size: NA
cdr3_nt: TGCGCCAGCAGCTCCAGACAGGGAGATTCACCCCTCCACTTT
cdr3_aa: CASSSRQGDSPLHF

d_call: NA
cdr3_length: 15
j_call: TRBJ2-7
v_call: TRBV6-1
clone_size: NA
cdr3_nt: TGTGCCAGCAGTGAATGGAGTGGACTTGGCTACGAGCAGTACTTC
cdr3_aa: CASSEWSGLGYEQYF

d_call: TRBD1
cdr3_length: 15
j_call: TRBJ2-3
v_call: TRBV5-1
clone_size: NA
cdr3_nt: TGCGCCAGCAGCCGCGCAGGGGGAAACACAGATACGCAGTATTTT
cdr3_aa: CASSRAGGNTDTQYF

d_call: TRBD2
cdr3_length: 15
j_call: TRBJ2-1
v_call: TRBV10-3
clone_size: NA
cdr3_nt: TGTGCCATCAGCCAGCAGCTAGCGGCCCTCAATGAGCAGTTCTTC
cdr3_aa: CAISQQLAALNEQFF

d_call: TRBD1
cdr3_length: 13
j_call: TRBJ1-5
v_call: TRBV30
clone_size: NA
cdr3_nt: TGTGCCTGGGCAGGGGGACGGAATCAGCCCCAGCATTTT
cdr3_aa: CAWAGGRNQPQHF

d_call: TRBD1
cdr3_length: 15
j_call: TRBJ1-5
v_call: TRBV6-5
clone_size: NA
cdr3_nt: TGTGCCAGCAGTCGGACAGGTAATAGCAATCAGCCCCAGCATTTT
cdr3_aa: CASSRTGNSNQPQHF

d_call: NA
cdr3_length: 13
j_call: TRBJ2-5
v_call: TRBV28
clone_size: NA
cdr3_nt: TGTGCCAGCAGCCGACTCAGTCCAGAGACCCAGTACTTC
cdr3_aa: CASSRLSPETQYF

d_call: NA
cdr3_length: 14
j_call: TRBJ1-1
v_call: TRBV6-5
clone_size: NA
cdr3_nt: TGTGCCAGCAGCCCACGGCAGATGAACACTGAAGCTTTCTTT
cdr3_aa: CASSPRQMNTEAFF

d_call: TRBD2
cdr3_length: 17
j_call: TRBJ2-3
v_call: TRBV27
clone_size: NA
cdr3_nt: TGTGCCCGAAAGTTTGTGTGGACTAGCGGAGCCACAGATACGCAGTATTTT
cdr3_aa: CARKFVWTSGATDTQYF

d_call: NA
cdr3_length: 15
j_call: TRBJ2-7
v_call: TRBV5-1
clone_size: NA
cdr3_nt: TGCGCCAGCAGCTTGGTTGGACAGAGCTCCTACGAGCAGTACTTC
cdr3_aa: CASSLVGQSSYEQYF

d_call: TRBD2
cdr3_length: 13
j_call: TRBJ2-7
v_call: TRBV5-1
clone_size: NA
cdr3_nt: TGCGCCAGCAGCGCTAGCGGGTCCTACGAGCAGTACTTC
cdr3_aa: CASSASGSYEQYF

d_call: NA
cdr3_length: 15
j_call: TRBJ2-6
v_call: TRBV28
clone_size: NA
cdr3_nt: TGTGCCAGCAGTTTAATGGGGTCCGGGGCCAACGTCCTGACTTTC
cdr3_aa: CASSLMGSGANVLTF

d_call: NA
cdr3_length: 16
j_call: TRBJ2-3
v_call: TRBV6-1
clone_size: NA
cdr3_nt: TGTGCCAGCAGTGAAGCTCCCGGGCTACTCACAGATACGCAGTATTTT
cdr3_aa: CASSEAPGLLTDTQYF

d_call: NA
cdr3_length: 15
j_call: TRBJ2-2
v_call: TRBV9
clone_size: once
cdr3_nt: TGTGCCAGCAGCGTAGCGGGACATCTAACCGGGGAGCTGTTTTTT
cdr3_aa: CASSVAGHLTGELFF

d_call: NA
cdr3_length: 15
j_call: TRBJ1-2
v_call: TRBV2
clone_size: NA
cdr3_nt: TGTGCCAGCAGTTCCGAGGGCGGACCCTTCTATGGCTACACCTTC
cdr3_aa: CASSSEGGPFYGYTF

d_call: NA
cdr3_length: 13
j_call: TRBJ2-1
v_call: TRBV5-1
clone_size: NA
cdr3_nt: TGCGCCAGCAGCTTGGAGGGTTCTAATGAGCAGTTCTTC
cdr3_aa: CASSLEGSNEQFF

d_call: TRBD1
cdr3_length: 13
j_call: TRBJ2-7
v_call: TRBV7-2
clone_size: NA
cdr3_nt: TGTGCCAGCAGCTTGGGGACAGGGCGGAAACAGTACTTC
cdr3_aa: CASSLGTGRKQYF

d_call: NA
cdr3_length: 14
j_call: TRBJ1-2
v_call: TRBV11-1
clone_size: NA
cdr3_nt: TGTGCCAGCAGCCCTCGCCCAGGAAGCTTTGGCTACACCTTC
cdr3_aa: CASSPRPGSFGYTF

d_call: TRBD2
cdr3_length: 18
j_call: TRBJ2-3
v_call: TRBV7-2
clone_size: NA
cdr3_nt: TGTGCCAGCAGCTTAGCAGGGGGCTTAGCGGGAGGTACAGATACGCAGTATTTT
cdr3_aa: CASSLAGGLAGGTDTQYF

d_call: NA
cdr3_length: 15
j_call: TRBJ1-1
v_call: TRBV18
clone_size: NA
cdr3_nt: TGTGCCAGCTCACCACAGGGTGCCGGGAACACTGAAGCTTTCTTT
cdr3_aa: CASSPQGAGNTEAFF

d_call: NA
cdr3_length: 14
j_call: TRBJ2-2
v_call: TRBV29-1
clone_size: NA
cdr3_nt: TGCAGCGTTGTCCTAGTGAGAAACACCGGGGAGCTGTTTTTT
cdr3_aa: CSVVLVRNTGELFF

d_call: NA
cdr3_length: 13
j_call: TRBJ1-1
v_call: TRBV10-1
clone_size: once
cdr3_nt: TGCGCCAGCAGTGAGATGGGACTGGGGGAGGCTTTCTTT
cdr3_aa: CASSEMGLGEAFF

d_call: NA
cdr3_length: 11
j_call: TRBJ2-1
v_call: TRBV5-4
clone_size: NA
cdr3_nt: TGTGCCAGCAGCTTCGGGACTCAGCAGTTCTTC
cdr3_aa: CASSFGTQQFF

d_call: TRBD1
cdr3_length: 13
j_call: TRBJ1-6
v_call: TRBV6-1
clone_size: NA
cdr3_nt: TGTGCCAGCAGGGACAGGGGAAGTTCACCCCTCCACTTT
cdr3_aa: CASRDRGSSPLHF

d_call: NA
cdr3_length: 13
j_call: TRBJ2-7
v_call: TRBV7-2
clone_size: NA
cdr3_nt: TGTGCCAGCAGCCTCTCCGGGTGGGACGAGCAGTACTTC
cdr3_aa: CASSLSGWDEQYF